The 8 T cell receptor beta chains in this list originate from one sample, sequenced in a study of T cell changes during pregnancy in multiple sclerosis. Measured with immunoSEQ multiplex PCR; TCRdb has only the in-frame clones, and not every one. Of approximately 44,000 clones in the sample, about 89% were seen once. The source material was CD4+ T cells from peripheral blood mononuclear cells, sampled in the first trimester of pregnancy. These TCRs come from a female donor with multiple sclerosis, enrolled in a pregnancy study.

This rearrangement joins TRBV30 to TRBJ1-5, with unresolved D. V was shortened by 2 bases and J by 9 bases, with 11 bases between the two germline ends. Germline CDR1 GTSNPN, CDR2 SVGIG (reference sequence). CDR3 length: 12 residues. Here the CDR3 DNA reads TGTGCCTGGAGTTCCCCTCCCCGGCCCCAGCATTTT. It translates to CAWSSPPRPQHF.

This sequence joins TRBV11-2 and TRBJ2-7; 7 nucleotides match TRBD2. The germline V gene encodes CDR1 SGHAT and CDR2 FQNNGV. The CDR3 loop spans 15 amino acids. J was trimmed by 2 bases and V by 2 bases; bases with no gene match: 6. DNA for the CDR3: TGTGCCAGCAGCTTACGTGGCGGGGGACCCTACGAGCAGTACTTC. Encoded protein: CASSLRGGGPYEQYF.

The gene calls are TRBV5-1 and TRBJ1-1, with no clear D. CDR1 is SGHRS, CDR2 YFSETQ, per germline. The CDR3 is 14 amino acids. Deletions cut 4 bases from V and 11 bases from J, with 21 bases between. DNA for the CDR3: TGCGCCAGCAGCATCGCCCGGGGTGGAAGAATGGCTTTCTTT. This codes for CASSIARGGRMAFF.

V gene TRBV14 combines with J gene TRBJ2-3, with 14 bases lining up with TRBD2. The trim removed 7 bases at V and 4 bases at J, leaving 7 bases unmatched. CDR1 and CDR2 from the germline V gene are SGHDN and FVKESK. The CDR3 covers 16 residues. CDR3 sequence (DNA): TGTGCCAGCAAGAGGGGACTAGCGGGAGACGCAGATACGCAGTATTTT. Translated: CASKRGLAGDADTQYF.

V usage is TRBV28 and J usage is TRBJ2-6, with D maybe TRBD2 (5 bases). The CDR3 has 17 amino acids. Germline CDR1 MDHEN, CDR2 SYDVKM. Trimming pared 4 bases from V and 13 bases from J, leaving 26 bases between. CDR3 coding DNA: TGTGCCAGCAGTTCGTTTGTGGTGGACTCACCTTCCCGGGTCCTGACTTTC. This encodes CASSSFVVDSPSRVLTF.

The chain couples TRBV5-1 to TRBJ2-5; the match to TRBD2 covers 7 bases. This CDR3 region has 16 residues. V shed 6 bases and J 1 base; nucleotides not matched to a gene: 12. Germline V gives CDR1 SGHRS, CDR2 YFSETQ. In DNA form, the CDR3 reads TGCGCCAGCAATCAAGCTAGCGGATTAGCCCAAGAGACCCAGTACTTC. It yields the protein CASNQASGLAQETQYF.

The DNA of the CDR3 is TGTGCCAGCAGCTTGGTCGGACAGGGTGGCAACGAGCAGTACTTC. As protein: CASSLVGQGGNEQYF. The chain recombines TRBV5-4 with TRBJ2-7, with 8 bases fitting TRBD1. The CDR3 sequence is 15 residues long. V shed 0 bases, J shed 5 bases, and the junction held 7 bases outside the gene matches. Germline lookup yields CDR1 SGHNT and CDR2 YYREEE (reference sequence).

DNA for the CDR3: TGTGCCTGGAGTAGGACTAGTTACTACGAGCAGTACTTC. This gives the protein CAWSRTSYYEQYF. The genes are TRBV30 and TRBJ2-7; 7 bases agree with TRBD2. From germline, CDR1 is GTSNPN and CDR2 SVGIG (reference sequence). This CDR3 is 13 amino acids long. Trimming cost V 2 bases and J 3 bases; bases outside gene matches: 4.